Here is one TCR beta chain with its context. Its cognate antigen has yet to be identified. Nothing much larger sits one base from this clone, and base qualities are not available. Libraries were constructed by the immunoSEQ multiplex PCR assay. TCRdb re-hosts the immuneACCESS table, in-frame sequences only. Its copies lack some clones; in the studies checked, an unresolved V gene accounts for under half of them, and the cause for the rest is not known. This sample holds approximately 32,000 clones; 89% were observed only once. The leading ten clones occupy about 10% of the sample. This sample stems from a study of T cell changes during pregnancy in multiple sclerosis (dated by TCRdb to between 2019 and 2020). For the study in its entirety: The study examined how the T cell repertoire changed over the course of pregnancy in women with multiple sclerosis.

The CDR3 goes from the cysteine to the phenylalanine over 14 residues. The only DNA kept is the CDR3, 42 bases in frame from the first base. The sequences come from CD8+ T cells from peripheral blood mononuclear cells, collected in the second trimester of pregnancy. The clonotype originates from a female donor with multiple sclerosis, enrolled in a pregnancy study. The sequence links TRBV21-1 to TRBJ2-7; whether TRBD1, the table's D call, matches the DNA was not checked. TRBV21-1 is a pseudogene locus. The CDR3 region has the sequence CASSKEGRGYEQYF. The sequence in DNA is TGTGCCAGCAGCAAAGAAGGCAGGGGCTACGAGCAGTACTTC.